Listed here are 24 T cell receptor beta chains from one sample, sequenced in a study of cytomegalovirus exposure and HLA in healthy donors. Vbeta (60) and Jbeta (13) primers were used in the PCR. The assay was immunoSEQ multiplex PCR, and TCRdb's table has in-frame clones only and misses some. The sample includes 130,000 or so clones, 65% to 80% seen only once; the top ten take roughly 5.2%. Sequences were obtained from PBMCs. All receptors derive from a young man in good health and CMV-seropositive.

The genes are TRBV10-2 and TRBJ1-1, with 10 bases lining up with TRBD1. CDR3 length: 13 residues. J was trimmed by 8 bases and V by 5 bases; bases with no gene match: 5. Germline values: CDR1 WSHSY, CDR2 SAAADI. Here the CDR3 DNA reads TGCGCCAGCAGTCCTGACAGGGGGCGCGAAGCTTTCTTT. Encoded protein: CASSPDRGREAFF.

This clone was detected only a few times. The J gene is TRBJ2-5, the V gene TRBV6-1, with 10 bases aligning to TRBD2. CDR3 length equals 14 residues. After removal of 8 bases from V and 0 bases from J, the junction contained 3 bases not matched to a gene. Germline CDR1 and CDR2: MNHNS and SASEGT. The DNA of the CDR3 is TGTGCCAGCTCAGCGGGGGGGTACCAAGAGACCCAGTACTTC. Translation: CASSAGGYQETQYF.

Note on this clone: One end of the junction fails to match germline, which may point to a read error. The chain carries TRBV7-9 and TRBJ1-2; 9 bases align to TRBD1. The CDR3 extends over 15 amino acids. Germline CDR1 SEHNR, CDR2 FQNEAQ (reference sequence). DNA of the CDR3: TGTTCCAGCAGCTCGCTGGACAGGGGACACTATGGCTACACCTTC. Encoded protein: CSSSSLDRGHYGYTF.

This chain uses TRBV10-3 with TRBJ2-7; D perhaps matches TRBD2 (6 bases). Trimming shortened V by 0 bases and J by 1 base, and 10 bases separated the two germline ends. The CDR3 contains 15 residues. Germline values: CDR1 ENHRY, CDR2 SYGVKD. The CDR3 sequence is CAISESTRGSYEQYF. Written as DNA, the CDR3 is TGTGCCATCAGTGAGTCGACTAGGGGATCCTACGAGCAGTACTTC.

This clone occurred once. The CDR3 nucleotides are TGTGCCAGCAGTGAGGGCGGGGGCTACGAGCAGTACTTC. Translation: CASSEGGGYEQYF. The chain has TRBV25-1 and TRBJ2-7; 7 bases fit TRBD2. Trimming took 3 bases from V and 3 from J; bases not matched to a gene: 2. Germline V CDR1 and CDR2: MGHDK, SYGVNS. The CDR3 is made up of 13 amino acids.

Here the CDR3 reads CASSSAGTGGNTIYF. In DNA form, the CDR3 reads TGTGCCAGCAGTAGCGCCGGGACAGGGGGAAACACCATATATTTT. The rearrangement links TRBV6-6 to TRBJ1-3; TRBD1 aligns across 9 bases. CDR1 and CDR2 from the germline V gene are MNHNY and SVGAGI (reference sequence). This CDR3 has 15 amino acids. V was clipped by 5 bases and J by 4 bases; unmatched bases: 6.

The rearrangement links TRBV7-9 to TRBJ1-2; no clear D gene. Per germline, CDR1 SEHNR and CDR2 FQNEAQ (reference sequence). Trimming stripped 2 bases from V and 5 bases from J, with 15 bases between. The CDR3 contains 15 residues. The CDR3 sequence is CASSLKARVMYGYTF. CDR3 coding DNA: TGTGCCAGCAGCTTAAAGGCACGGGTAATGTATGGCTACACCTTC.

The gene calls are TRBV11-2 and TRBJ1-2, with D possibly TRBD1 on 6 matching bases. Germline CDR1 reads SGHAT; CDR2 reads FQNNGV. Between the trimmed V and J ends, which lost 2 bases and 3 bases, there was a span of 7 bases. The CDR3 extends over 13 amino acids. CDR3 residues: CASSLKGDYGYTF. DNA of the CDR3: TGTGCCAGCAGCTTAAAGGGGGACTATGGCTACACCTTC.

The chain combines TRBV11-2 with TRBJ2-5; 7 nucleotides agree with TRBD1. The CDR3 covers 13 residues. Germline assignment: CDR1 SGHAT and CDR2 FQNNGV. V shed 4 bases, J shed 5 bases, and the junction held 4 bases outside the gene matches. CDR3 sequence reads: CASSYPTGETQYF. The CDR3 DNA sequence: TGTGCCAGCAGCTACCCGACAGGGGAGACCCAGTACTTC.

V usage is TRBV27 and J usage is TRBJ1-1, with 7 bases identical to TRBD1. J was trimmed by 5 bases and V by 3 bases; bases with no gene match: 6. The V gene's germline CDR1 is MNHEY and CDR2 SMNVEV (reference sequence). The CDR3 consists of 14 residues. CDR3 DNA: TGTGCCAGCAGTTTGGGGACAGTCGGGACTGAAGCTTTCTTT. Translation gives CASSLGTVGTEAFF.

For the CDR3, the DNA is TGTGCCAGCAGCTTCGCAGGGGTGGGAGAGACCCAGTACTTC. This gives the protein CASSFAGVGETQYF. The chain couples TRBV5-4 to TRBJ2-5; TRBD1 might be the D (6 bases). The CDR3 extends over 14 amino acids. Per germline, CDR1 SGHNT and CDR2 YYREEE (reference sequence). V was cut by 2 bases and J by 4 bases, with 12 bases left in between.

This clone was picked up a small number of times. The chain couples TRBV6-1 to TRBJ1-1; no firm D call. The CDR3 has 12 amino acids. Trimming stripped 5 bases from V and 1 base from J, with 5 bases between. Germline values: CDR1 MNHNS, CDR2 SASEGT. The CDR3: CASSRQNTEAFF. For the CDR3, the DNA is TGTGCCAGCAGTCGACAGAACACTGAAGCTTTCTTT.

The chain employs TRBV29-1 and TRBJ1-1; tentative D call: TRBD1 (6 bases). Germline loops: CDR1 SQVTM, CDR2 ANQGSEA. The CDR3 is 17 amino acids. V shed 0 bases and J shed 1 base, with 18 bases lying between them. CDR3 in amino acids: CSVEDHATGWRNTEAFF. The CDR3 DNA reads TGCAGCGTTGAAGATCACGCGACAGGATGGCGGAACACTGAAGCTTTCTTT.

For this clone: The sample has other DNA sequences that encode this CDR3 too. The chain combines TRBV5-1 with TRBJ1-1; no reliable D call. V was cut by 2 bases and J by 2 bases, with 7 bases left in between. CDR3 length: 13 amino acids. Germline V gene lookup returns CDR1 SGHRS and CDR2 YFSETQ. The CDR3 region has the DNA TGCGCCAGCAGCTTAACAGCTAACACTGAAGCTTTCTTT. This codes for CASSLTANTEAFF.

The chain has TRBV28 and TRBJ1-5; D ambiguous. CDR3 length: 17 residues. The germline CDR1 and CDR2 sequences are MDHEN and SYDVKM. Trimming shortened V by 6 bases and J by 0 bases, and 18 bases separated the two germline ends. The CDR3 sequence: CASSITFSGYSNQPQHF. The CDR3 DNA sequence: TGTGCCAGCAGCATTACGTTTTCCGGGTATAGCAATCAGCCCCAGCATTTT.

Here the CDR3 DNA reads TGTGCCAGCGGGAGGATGAACTATGGCTACACCTTC. The encoded protein is CASGRMNYGYTF. V and J are TRBV28 and TRBJ1-2; no firm D call. The germline CDR1 and CDR2 sequences are MDHEN and SYDVKM. This CDR3 spans 12 amino acids. The V end was cut by 8 bases, the J end by 2 bases, with 9 bases between.

In this sample, this clone turned up a few times. This chain joins TRBV6-5 and TRBJ1-1; no clear D gene. V was clipped by 7 bases and J by 11 bases, with 20 bases between them. The CDR3 extends over 13 amino acids. The germline V gene has CDR1 MNHEY and CDR2 SVGAGI. The CDR3 here is CASTSAQARSAFF. CDR3 bases: TGTGCCAGCACCTCAGCCCAGGCTCGTAGTGCTTTCTTT.

The genes are TRBV27 and TRBJ1-1; a weak D match, TRBD1 (5 bases). V was trimmed by 6 bases and J by 0 bases, leaving 8 bases between them. The germline CDR1 and CDR2 sequences are MNHEY and SMNVEV (reference sequence). This CDR3 comprises 13 residues. CDR3 bases: TGTGCCAGCAGAACAGGTTTGAACACTGAAGCTTTCTTT. Translating gives CASRTGLNTEAFF.

The rearrangement links TRBV15 to TRBJ1-1; 7 bases line up with TRBD1. The V gene's germline CDR1 is LNHNV and CDR2 YYDKDF (reference sequence). The CDR3 loop spans 17 amino acids. The V gene end was trimmed by 5 bases and the J gene end by 0 bases; junction bases not matched to a gene: 12. CDR3: CATSSPYRGSLNTEAFF. CDR3 bases: TGTGCCACCAGCTCTCCATACAGGGGCAGTTTGAACACTGAAGCTTTCTTT.

The J gene is TRBJ2-5, the V gene TRBV28, with unresolved D. From germline, CDR1 is MDHEN and CDR2 SYDVKM. This CDR3 contains 14 residues. Trimming removed 7 bases from V and 0 bases from J, with 12 bases in between. The CDR3 DNA reads TGTGCCAGCAACTCGTTGAGGTACCAAGAGACCCAGTACTTC. It specifies CASNSLRYQETQYF. The full variable domain, its missing parts supplied by reference TRBV28 and TRBJ2-5, is DVKVTQSSRYLVKRTGEKVFLECVQDMDHENMFWYRQDPGLGLRLIYFSYDVKMKEKGDIPEGYSVSREKKERFSLILESASTNQTSMYLCASNSLRYQETQYFGPGTRLLVL.

V usage is TRBV7-9 and J usage is TRBJ2-5; 9 positions match TRBD2. Germline lookup yields CDR1 SEHNR and CDR2 FQNEAQ (reference sequence). Trimming at V came to 1 base and at J to 3 bases, leaving 9 bases not matched to a gene. The CDR3 loop spans 17 amino acids. CDR3 loop: CASSLVPRASGEETQYF. The CDR3 coding sequence is TGTGCCAGCAGCTTAGTTCCCAGGGCTAGCGGGGAAGAGACCCAGTACTTC.

This chain connects TRBV7-8 to TRBJ1-1, with D maybe TRBD1 (6 bases). Germline loops: CDR1 SGHVS, CDR2 FQNEAQ. Trimming stripped 3 bases from V and 0 bases from J, with 14 bases between. This CDR3 spans 16 amino acids. CDR3 bases: TGTGCCAGCAGCTTGTTACAGGGAAATGTGAACACTGAAGCTTTCTTT. Protein product: CASSLLQGNVNTEAFF.

The chain links TRBV11-2 to TRBJ2-1, with D perhaps TRBD2 (6 bases). CDR1 is SGHAT, CDR2 FQNNGV, per germline. V was clipped by 4 bases and J by 5 bases, with 9 bases between them. CDR3 length equals 13 residues. The CDR3 DNA reads TGTGCCAGCAGCTCGGGACTTCACAATGAGCAGTTCTTC. This encodes CASSSGLHNEQFF.

Only a few counts were recorded for this clone. The chain combines TRBV27 with TRBJ1-1; D call uncertain. The CDR3 has 13 amino acids. V was trimmed by 5 bases and J by 6 bases, leaving 13 bases between them. The germline V gene encodes CDR1 MNHEY and CDR2 SMNVEV (reference sequence). CDR3 coding DNA: TGTGCCAGCAGTGTAGAGGGCGGCGCTGAAGCTTTCTTT. Its protein product is CASSVEGGAEAFF.